The entry below describes one T cell receptor beta chain. Assay: immunoSEQ multiplex PCR; the TCRdb copy retains only in-frame clones and omits some. This repertoire shows about 14,000 clones, around 74% found once; its top ten account for 2.9%. These data are taken from a study of neoadjuvant anti-PD-1 for oral cavity cancer. Across the study: Patients without progression received a fourth nivolumab dose around day 43, then surgical resection on days 50-56.

Time point given: after neoadjuvant nivolumab, at surgical resection. Patients had newly diagnosed, untreated stage II-IVA oral cavity squamous cell carcinoma. Trimming pared 3 bases from V and 2 bases from J, leaving 10 bases between. CDR1 is SNHLY, CDR2 FYNNEI, per germline. The CDR3 is made up of 14 amino acids. The rearrangement links TRBV2 to TRBJ2-5; D remains unclear. This clonotype originated in a person between 35 and 79 years old with oral cavity squamous cell carcinoma. The material sequenced was PBMCs, taken after nivolumab (anti-PD-1) treatment. CDR3 coding DNA: TGTGCCAGCAGTGACTGGGCCGCTCAAGAGACCCAGTACTTC. Its translation is CASSDWAAQETQYF.